This TCR beta chain is from a study of blood T cell repertoires in COVID-19 (dated by TCRdb to 2018 to 2021). Broadly, across the study: Collaborator samples came from the United States, Italy and Spain and covered acute and convalescent phases of COVID-19. The prospective study material was composed of cDNA or gDNA derived from T cells, B-cell-depleted T cells, or PBMCs. The samples were drawn from two sources: the first 160 participants of the ongoing ImmuneRACE study, and over 950 subjects contributed by 6 global collaborators. Where available, HLA class I and class II types were taken from metadata supplied by the sample provider and were not determined by assay-based typing. Subjects who had been exposed to COVID-19, were actively infected with it, or had recovered from it provided the deeply sampled blood TCRbeta repertoires that made up the dataset. Sample metadata almost always included a de-identified subject ID, COVID-19 status, age in years and sex. The repertoires were released in a freely available public database meant as a resource for research on the immune response to SARS-CoV-2. What the study reported, not specific to this receptor: How much clinical and demographic metadata was included differed by source and by participant, and the metadata was provided uncurated.

TCRbeta CDR3 regions were amplified from genomic DNA by means of the immunoSEQ Assay, a bias-controlled multiplex PCR. Concerning the study's data processing: The number of nucleated cells in each sample was estimated by amplification of reference gene primers within the assay. Sequence reads were collapsed and filtered to measure the absolute abundance of every unique TCRbeta CDR3 rearrangement. For each sample, productive Simpson clonality was calculated by taking the square root of Simpson's diversity index across productive rearrangements. TCRdb holds this immuneACCESS table with in-frame rearrangements only. Some clones are missing; in checked studies, unresolved V genes explain under half, and the rest has no known cause. The D gene and trimming were derived from the DNA, and the V and J assignments and clone size from that table. The sample table shows approximately 290,000 clones, and 70% to 90% are seen once. The top ten clones comprise 4.3% of the sample.

Participants in the prospective study were aged roughly 18 to 95 years, lived in some 24 United States geographic areas, and enrolled through a virtual design. In the prospective study, participants were assigned to cohorts based on the clinical history participants reported in a screening survey and a study questionnaire. Recovered participants in ImmuneRACE Cohort 3 were defined by two consecutive negative NP/OP PCR tests, clearance by a healthcare professional, or resolution of symptoms. In the prospective study, whole blood, serum and a nasopharyngeal or oropharyngeal swab were collected from each participant by mobile phlebotomists. Prospective study participants could optionally give additional blood draws and questionnaires over a 2-month period. Before DNA extraction, blood samples from the prospective study were shipped at room temperature or frozen. For this chain, trimming is 6 bases at the V end and 4 bases at the J end, and the number of junction bases without a gene match is 10. Its CDR3 holds 17 amino acids, cysteine through phenylalanine. The only DNA kept is the CDR3, 51 bases in frame from the first base. CDR1 is given as SGHAT and CDR2 as FQNNGV, both from the germline V gene.

On this clone itself: It has no known antigen specificity. No base quality values were provided; no much bigger clone lies one nucleotide off.

This TCR was sampled from a woman aged 25-40 years who had recovered from COVID-19. The V gene is TRBV11-2 and the J gene is TRBJ2-1; 12 of the junction bases match TRBD1. Material for sequencing was PBMCs or T cells enriched from blood (not recorded which). The nucleotide sequence reads as follows: TGTGCCAGCAGGTACCTCAGGGACAGGGGGCTTTACAATGAGCAGTTCTTC. It translates as CASRYLRDRGLYNEQFF.